This record looks at one T cell receptor beta chain sequence and its context. The data are from a study of blood T cell repertoires in COVID-19. Turning to the study itself: Sites in the United States, Italy and Spain provided acute and convalescent COVID-19 samples.

The assay was immunoSEQ multiplex PCR, and TCRdb's table has in-frame clones only and misses some. The table lists a few hundred thousand clones, roughly 87% of them singletons. Residents of 24 US areas, aged about 18 to 95 years, made up the participants. CDR3 size: 13 residues. Germline-derived CDR1 and CDR2 are SQVTM and ANQGSEA. The V end was cut by 8 bases, the J end by 1 base, with 14 bases between. Source material: PBMCs or T cells enriched from blood (not recorded which). The receptor comes from a woman in her 30s who had recovered from COVID-19. V is TRBV29-1 and J is TRBJ1-1; a weak D match, TRBD1 (5 bases). CDR3 region: CSTWTRGNTEAFF. CDR3 nucleotide sequence: TGCAGCACCTGGACAAGAGGGAACACTGAAGCTTTCTTT.